Sequencing of this TCR beta chain was carried out in a study of blood T cell repertoires in COVID-19. In the study overall: Italy, Spain and the United States were the sources of the convalescent and acute COVID-19 samples. PBMCs, B-cell-depleted T cells, or T cells provided the cDNA or gDNA that made up the material.

In the original analysis: Amplification from reference gene primers served as the basis for estimated nucleated cell counts. The table came from immunoSEQ multiplex PCR; TCRdb's copy has only in-frame clones and leaves some out. The V and J calls and clone size were taken over from that table, and D and trimming were inferred from the DNA. Altogether 200,000 to 250,000 clones are present, 70% to 90% being singletons, with the ten largest covering about an eighth. The ends lost 4 bases at V and 0 bases at J; junction bases unmatched: 3. Germline V gene lookup returns CDR1 SGHTA and CDR2 FQGTGA. This CDR3 has 16 residues.

This rearrangement joins TRBV7-3 to TRBJ2-6; TRBD1 matches 7 bases. The clonotype originates from a young woman who had recovered from COVID-19. Sequencing was performed on peripheral blood. CDR3 protein: CASSSSGGSGANVLTF. DNA for the CDR3: TGTGCCAGCAGCTCCTCAGGGGGCTCTGGGGCCAACGTCCTGACTTTC.